This T cell receptor (beta chain) came from a study of blood T cell repertoires in COVID-19. As for the study in general: Samples taken during acute and convalescent COVID-19 were collected in the United States, Italy and Spain. Sample material is recorded as cDNA or gDNA derived from T cells, B-cell-depleted T cells, or PBMCs.

Trimming cost V 0 bases and J 2 bases, with 15 bases left between them. CDR1 and CDR2 (germline): SGHNT, YYREEE (reference sequence). The CDR3 totals 16 residues. In the original workflow: Researchers report that nucleated cell counts were estimated from reference gene primer amplification. Sequencing was performed with immunoSEQ multiplex PCR; in TCRdb, only in-frame clones are kept and a portion is missing. Clonal size and the V and J genes are those of that table, whereas D and trimming came from the DNA. The table shows approximately 80,000 clones, with about 85% occurring only once. Sequencing was carried out using peripheral blood. V is TRBV5-4 and J is TRBJ2-7, with TRBD2 as a possible D gene (7 bases). This TCR was sampled from a human donor in a cohort sampled during active COVID-19. The CDR3 nucleotides read TGTGCCAGCAGCTTGGGGGAACGGGGGGCAACCTACGAGCAGTACTTC. Residues: CASSLGERGATYEQYF.